Listed here is a single T cell receptor (beta chain). This clonotype was counted many times. No cognate antigen has been identified for it. Per-base quality was not reported, and no clone a single base away is much larger than it. These data belong to a study of early T cells in non-severe SARS-CoV-2 infection (dated by TCRdb to 2020 to 2022). Study-level background: Because TCR sequencing was done on bulk RNA from unsorted whole blood, the alpha and beta chains could not be paired. General conclusions and limits of the study: VDJdb matching was skewed toward anti-spike CD8 responses and likely underestimated virus-specific expansions by missing private and CD4 specificities.

The study was a case-control design nested within a healthcare worker cohort in London, UK, with weekly nasopharyngeal swab PCR tests and blood sampling. Healthcare workers were enrolled in the week of the UK lockdown, from 23 to 31 March 2020, and were followed every week for up to about 16 weeks. The CDR3 measures 16 amino acids from cysteine to phenylalanine. CDR3 DNA only is kept here, 48 bases in frame from base 1. The germline V gene sets CDR1 to SGHDT and CDR2 to YYEEEE. V was cut back by 2 bases and J by 0 bases, leaving a gap of 9 bases between them. Receptor amplification or capture employed 5' RACE. This sample was sequenced with a NextSeq 500. To correct for sequencing error and PCR bias, the TCR library protocol tagged individual cDNA molecules with unique molecular identifiers. TCR alpha and beta chains were both sequenced, and the abundances of alpha and beta sequences in each sample were closely correlated with each other. In the authors' own workflow: V gene, J gene and CDR3 annotation of TCR sequences was performed with Decombinator V4. TCRs were defined as expanded if a significant change between any two time points was detected under a Poisson model with p below 0.0001. TCR abundances were normalised to the total number of TCRs sequenced in each sample and reported as counts per million. MAIT TCRs were defined by TRAV1-2 paired with TRAJ12, TRAJ20 or TRAJ33, and iNKT TCRs by TRAV10 paired with TRAJ18. VDJdb, accessed 1 November 2021, was searched for CMV, EBV and SARS-CoV-2 annotated TCRs, with TCRs annotated for multiple antigens excluded. The public reads were run again by TCRdb, first through fastp at Q25 and then through MiXCR, and only productive beta chains were kept. For every CDR3 protein sequence, its rows merge into one entry that carries the most common genes and DNA. These V and J calls originate from TCRdb's pipeline instead of the authors' own analysis. The sample contains approximately 33,000 distinct CDR3 sequences, 5% to 6.5% of them found a single time. Jointly, the top ten make up roughly 27% of the sample.

The chain links TRBV5-6 with TRBJ2-6; the D gene lacks a confident call. This TCR was recovered from an adult who was a healthcare worker with PCR-confirmed SARS-CoV-2 infection or an uninfected control (not recorded which). The sequencing sample was made of whole blood. The CDR3 region has the sequence CASSLVDFSGANVLTF. DNA sequence: TGTGCCAGCAGCTTAGTGGATTTCTCTGGGGCCAACGTCCTGACTTTC.